Reported below is one T cell receptor beta chain. Its antigen is still unknown. At one of its ends the junction is not consistent with the germline gene, which may arise from a read error. Full-length variable regions came from constant-region reverse primers plus semi-nested Nested Universal Primer A PCR. TCRdb analysed the 5' RACE reads with MiXCR anew, one entry per CDR3 protein. This table holds over 45,000 distinct CDR3 sequences, approximately 27% found once. The germline gives CDR1 SGDLS, CDR2 YYNGEE. CDR3 length: 15 residues. Tregs were sorted as CD4+CD25+CD127-/low cells. Study observations and caveats: Greatest tumor Treg TCR overlap was with tumor naive CD4+ cells.

Sequencing was done on a sample of tumor-infiltrating Tregs sorted from the breast tumor. This TCR was sampled from a female donor with breast cancer. The chain has TRBV9 and TRBJ2-1, with D unclear. CDR3 sequence reads: CASSVAANSHNEQFF. Written as DNA, the CDR3 is TGTGCCAGCAGCGTAGCGGCAAACTCCCACAATGAGCAGTTCTTC.